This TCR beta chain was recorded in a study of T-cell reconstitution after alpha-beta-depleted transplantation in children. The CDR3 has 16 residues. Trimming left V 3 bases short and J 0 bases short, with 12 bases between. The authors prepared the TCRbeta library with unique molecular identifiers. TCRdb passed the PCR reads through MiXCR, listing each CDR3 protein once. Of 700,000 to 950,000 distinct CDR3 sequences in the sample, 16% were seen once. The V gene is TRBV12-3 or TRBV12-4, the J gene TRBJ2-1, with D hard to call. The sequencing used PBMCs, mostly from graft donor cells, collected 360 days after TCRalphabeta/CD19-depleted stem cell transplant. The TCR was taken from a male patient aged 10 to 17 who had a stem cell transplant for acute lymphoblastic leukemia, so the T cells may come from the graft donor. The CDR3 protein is CASSFAVRSSYNEQFF. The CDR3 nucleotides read TGTGCCAGCAGTTTCGCGGTCCGGAGCTCCTACAATGAGCAGTTCTTC.